This T cell receptor beta chain was profiled in a study of blood T cells in healthy people across ages. Study outcomes and limitations: Samples with more naive T cells showed higher observed beta diversity. Conclusively comparing naive with antigen-experienced cells was impossible with unsorted PBMCs.

With respect to this clonotype: Its antigen is currently unknown.

Trimming took 2 bases from V and 7 from J, leaving 11 bases between them. The CDR3 sequence is 13 residues long. Looked up from germline, CDR1 is MNHEY and CDR2 is SVGEGT. It was with a sample-barcoded 5' primer and a J-beta primer mix that a second PCR of roughly 7 to 12 cycles was run. Unique molecular identifiers of 12 random nucleotides labeled each cDNA. TCRdb reprocessed the 5' RACE reads with MiXCR, giving one entry per CDR3 protein. The sample has 1.5 million to 2 million distinct CDR3 sequences, 49% seen once. Donors gave 8.5 to 10 milliliters of peripheral blood apiece. The V gene is TRBV6-2 or TRBV6-3, the J gene TRBJ1-2; maybe TRBD1 (6 bases). The source material was blood. This TCR was sampled from a woman between 40 and 50 years old in good health. DNA of the CDR3: TGTGCCAGCAGTTACGGACAGAAGTTTGGCTACACCTTC. The encoded protein is CASSYGQKFGYTF.